A single sample gave rise to the 5 T cell receptor beta chains below, sequenced in a study of CD8 T cells in Susac syndrome. Random hexamers were used to reverse transcribe an amount of roughly 0.45 to 1 ug RNA. TCRdb redid the calling of the immunoSEQ multiplex PCR reads with MiXCR, one entry per CDR3 protein. The table has about 250,000 distinct CDR3 sequences, just under 95% seen once. What was sequenced was CD4+ T cells from PBMCs. These receptors originate from a human donor with multiple sclerosis.

The gene calls are TRBV15 and TRBJ1-4, with D unresolved. V lost 0 bases and J lost 8, with 13 bases in between. The CDR3 is made up of 15 amino acids. Looked up from germline, CDR1 is LNHNV and CDR2 is YYDKDF (reference sequence). CDR3 residues: CATSRDRKGREKLFF. CDR3 sequence (DNA): TGTGCCACCAGCAGAGATCGGAAGGGCCGCGAAAAACTGTTTTTT.

The chain couples TRBV12-3 or TRBV12-4 to TRBJ1-1; TRBD1 is a possible D gene (6 bases). The CDR3 is made up of 14 amino acids. With 7 bases removed from V and 0 bases from J, the gap between germline ends came to 12 bases. CDR3 sequence (DNA): TGTGCCAGCACCCCCGGGGGCATGAACACTGAAGCTTTCTTT. Translated: CASTPGGMNTEAFF.

This clonotype was seen a handful of times. The rearrangement links TRBV6-5 to TRBJ1-6; D not certain. CDR3 length: 14 amino acids. The germline V and J ends were trimmed by 0 bases and 9 bases, with 9 bases remaining between them. Germline V gene data show CDR1 as MNHEY and CDR2 as SVGAGI. CDR3 in amino acids: CASSYSAGSSPLHF. CDR3 sequence (DNA): TGTGCCAGCAGTTACTCGGCGGGCAGTTCACCCCTCCACTTT.

The chain employs TRBV24-1 and TRBJ2-1; 8 bases match TRBD2. Trimming at V came to 6 bases and at J to 6 bases, leaving 6 bases not matched to a gene. The CDR3 extends over 14 amino acids. CDR1 is KGHDR and CDR2 is SFDVKD in the germline V gene. The CDR3 spells CATSWGGRSNEQFF. The CDR3 DNA sequence: TGTGCCACCAGTTGGGGCGGGAGGAGCAATGAGCAGTTCTTC.

This clonotype appeared a single time. V gene TRBV29-1 combines with J gene TRBJ1-2; D is uncertain. V was shortened by 3 bases and J by 7 bases, with 9 bases between the two germline ends. The CDR3 sequence is 11 residues long. The germline V gene encodes CDR1 SQVTM and CDR2 ANQGSEA. The DNA for the CDR3 is TGCAGCGTTGATAGCGGTGGTGGCTACACCTTC. It translates to CSVDSGGGYTF. Full variable domain (remainder filled in from reference TRBV29-1 and TRBJ1-2): SAVISQKPSRDICQRGTSLTIQCQVDSQVTMMFWYRQQPGQSLTLIATANQGSEATYESGFVIDKFPISRPNLTFSTLTVSNMSPEDSSIYLCSVDSGGGYTFGSGTRLTVV.